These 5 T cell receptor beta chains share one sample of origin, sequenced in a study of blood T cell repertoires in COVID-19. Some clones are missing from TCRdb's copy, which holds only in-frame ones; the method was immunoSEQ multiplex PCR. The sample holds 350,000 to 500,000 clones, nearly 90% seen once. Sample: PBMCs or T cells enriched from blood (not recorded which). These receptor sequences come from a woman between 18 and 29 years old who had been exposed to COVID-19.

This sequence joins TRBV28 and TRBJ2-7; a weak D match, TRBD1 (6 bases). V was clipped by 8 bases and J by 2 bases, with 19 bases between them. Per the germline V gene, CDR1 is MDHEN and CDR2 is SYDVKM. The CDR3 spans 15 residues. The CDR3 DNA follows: TGTGCCAGCCCCCCGGAGGCAGGGGCGACCTACGAGCAGTACTTC. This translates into CASPPEAGATYEQYF. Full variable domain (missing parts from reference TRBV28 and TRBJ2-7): DVKVTQSSRYLVKRTGEKVFLECVQDMDHENMFWYRQDPGLGLRLIYFSYDVKMKEKGDIPEGYSVSREKKERFSLILESASTNQTSMYLCASPPEAGATYEQYFGPGTRLTVT.

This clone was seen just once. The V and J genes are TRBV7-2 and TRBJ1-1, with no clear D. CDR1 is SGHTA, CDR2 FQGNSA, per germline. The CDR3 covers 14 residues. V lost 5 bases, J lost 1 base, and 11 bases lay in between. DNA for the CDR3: TGTGCCAGCAGCCCTTCAACAGCGAACACTGAAGCTTTCTTT. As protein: CASSPSTANTEAFF.

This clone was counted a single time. DNA of the CDR3: TGTGCCAGCAGTTACACTGACAGGGAAGGCGGGGAGCTGTTTTTT. Its protein is CASSYTDREGGELFF. The V gene is TRBV6-5, the J gene TRBJ2-2; TRBD1 matches at 7 bases. The CDR3 length is 15 residues. CDR1 is MNHEY, CDR2 SVGAGI, per germline. After removal of 2 bases from V and 7 bases from J, the junction contained 7 bases not matched to a gene.

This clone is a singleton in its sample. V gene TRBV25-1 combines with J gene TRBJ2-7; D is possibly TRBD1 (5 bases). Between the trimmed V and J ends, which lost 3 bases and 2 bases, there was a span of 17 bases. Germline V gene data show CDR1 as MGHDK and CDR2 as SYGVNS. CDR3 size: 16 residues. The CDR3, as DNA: TGTGCCAGCAGTGACGGATTAGGTACAGGCCCCTACGAGCAGTACTTC. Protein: CASSDGLGTGPYEQYF.

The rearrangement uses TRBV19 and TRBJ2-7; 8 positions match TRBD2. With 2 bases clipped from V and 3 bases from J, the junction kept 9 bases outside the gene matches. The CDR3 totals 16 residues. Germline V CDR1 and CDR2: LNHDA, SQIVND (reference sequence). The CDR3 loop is CASSIRLAGDDYEQYF. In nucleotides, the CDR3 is TGTGCCAGTAGTATACGCCTAGCGGGTGACGACTACGAGCAGTACTTC.